These T cell receptor beta chains were read from a single sample in a study of response to subunit inactivated influenza vaccine. MiXCR was run by TCRdb on the RT-PCR reads, yielding one entry per CDR3 protein. The repertoire consists of more than 600,000 distinct CDR3 sequences, with 18% occurring once and the leading ten covering roughly a tenth. Source: PBMCs from blood, taken roughly 5 days after vaccination. These receptors came from a man aged 50 to 59 who received an inactivated influenza vaccine. The CDR3 runs from the conserved cysteine through the conserved F or W. Fields, in order: clone size, V gene, D gene, J gene, CDR3 DNA, CDR3 protein. The D gene is left open where the match is weak. Not all rows give a size; the values are once, few, many and, for expanded clones, a class.

abundance: few
v_gene: TRBV9
d_gene: .
j_gene: TRBJ2-7
CDR3nt: TGTGCCAGCAGCGTAGAAGGGATCCCCTACGAGCAGTACTTC
CDR3aa: CASSVEGIPYEQYF

abundance: few
v_gene: TRBV3-1
d_gene: .
j_gene: TRBJ2-3
CDR3nt: TGTGCCAGCAGCCCTCCGACGGTGGATACGCAGTATTTT
CDR3aa: CASSPPTVDTQYF

abundance: few
v_gene: TRBV12-3/TRBV12-4
d_gene: .
j_gene: TRBJ2-3
CDR3nt: TGTGCCAGCACCCAGGGACTGCGCACAGATACGCAGTATTTT
CDR3aa: CASTQGLRTDTQYF

abundance: .
v_gene: TRBV5-1
d_gene: .
j_gene: TRBJ1-1
CDR3nt: TGCGCCAGCAAAGGGGGGATGAACACTGAAGCTTTCTTT
CDR3aa: CASKGGMNTEAFF

abundance: large
v_gene: TRBV11-2
d_gene: .
j_gene: TRBJ1-5
CDR3nt: TGTGCCAGCAGCCAGGACATGAATCAGCCCCAGCATTTT
CDR3aa: CASSQDMNQPQHF

abundance: few
v_gene: TRBV3-1
d_gene: .
j_gene: TRBJ2-7
CDR3nt: TGTGCCAGCAGCCAAGTTGTCTACGAGCAGTACTTC
CDR3aa: CASSQVVYEQYF

abundance: few
v_gene: TRBV20-1
d_gene: .
j_gene: TRBJ1-6
CDR3nt: TGCAGTGCCGGGGTGAACTTCAATAATTCACCCCTCCACTTT
CDR3aa: CSAGVNFNNSPLHF

abundance: .
v_gene: TRBV9
d_gene: .
j_gene: TRBJ2-7
CDR3nt: TGTGCCAGCAGCTCTCTCGGGACGCCCCAATACGAGCAGTACTTC
CDR3aa: CASSSLGTPQYEQYF

abundance: few
v_gene: TRBV4-3
d_gene: .
j_gene: TRBJ2-5
CDR3nt: TGCGCCAGCAGCCAAGATAATACAGGATACGAGACCCAGTACTTC
CDR3aa: CASSQDNTGYETQYF

abundance: few
v_gene: TRBV6-5
d_gene: TRBD1
j_gene: TRBJ2-1
CDR3nt: TGTGCCAGCAGTTACTCCTCCGTCAACAGGGGGATCTATGAGCAGTTCTTC
CDR3aa: CASSYSSVNRGIYEQFF

abundance: .
v_gene: TRBV20-1
d_gene: .
j_gene: TRBJ2-7
CDR3nt: TGCAGTGCTAGAGATGTAGCAACAAGCTCCTACGAGCAGTACTTC
CDR3aa: CSARDVATSSYEQYF

abundance: few
v_gene: TRBV18
d_gene: TRBD1
j_gene: TRBJ1-2
CDR3nt: TGTGCCAGCTCACCGACAGGGGCAGGGTATGGCTACACCTTC
CDR3aa: CASSPTGAGYGYTF

abundance: .
v_gene: TRBV10-1
d_gene: .
j_gene: TRBJ2-1
CDR3nt: TGCGCCAGCTGCCTATGGCGTAAGCGAAACAATGAGCAGTTCTTC
CDR3aa: CASCLWRKRNNEQFF

abundance: many
v_gene: TRBV4-3
d_gene: .
j_gene: TRBJ2-7
CDR3nt: TGCGCCAGCAGCCAAGGTGTAGGGGCCTACGAGCAGTACTTC
CDR3aa: CASSQGVGAYEQYF

abundance: few
v_gene: TRBV11-2
d_gene: TRBD2
j_gene: TRBJ2-1
CDR3nt: TGTGCCAGCAGCTTATTTTTCGCGGGACTAGCGGACCCTGAGGCGTTCTTC
CDR3aa: CASSLFFAGLADPEAFF

abundance: few
v_gene: TRBV12-3/TRBV12-4
d_gene: .
j_gene: TRBJ2-5
CDR3nt: TGTGCCAGCAGTTTTACGGCGGAGCGGTACCACTTC
CDR3aa: CASSFTAERYHF

abundance: many
v_gene: TRBV29-1
d_gene: .
j_gene: TRBJ2-1
CDR3nt: TGCAGCGTTAACAGGGAGTCCTACAATGAGCAGTTCTTC
CDR3aa: CSVNRESYNEQFF

abundance: few
v_gene: TRBV20-1
d_gene: .
j_gene: TRBJ2-3
CDR3nt: TGCAGTGCTTCCGGTTCCCCAGGGCCCCGTTCGCAGTATTTT
CDR3aa: CSASGSPGPRSQYF

abundance: .
v_gene: TRBV28
d_gene: .
j_gene: TRBJ2-3
CDR3nt: TGTGCCAGCAGGGACCCCCGGGATACGCAGTATTTT
CDR3aa: CASRDPRDTQYF

abundance: .
v_gene: TRBV6-2/TRBV6-3
d_gene: .
j_gene: TRBJ2-3
CDR3nt: TGTGCCAGCAGTTACTCGATGGTCGGCCCAGATACGCAGTATTTT
CDR3aa: CASSYSMVGPDTQYF

abundance: .
v_gene: TRBV5-1
d_gene: .
j_gene: TRBJ2-1
CDR3nt: TGCGCCAGCAGCTCTCCCGGGGCTAGCTCCTACAATGAGCAGTTCTTC
CDR3aa: CASSSPGASSYNEQFF

abundance: .
v_gene: TRBV7-8
d_gene: TRBD2
j_gene: TRBJ2-2
CDR3nt: TGTGCCAGCAGCAAAAACCTACCCCGAGCGGGAGGGGGCACCGGGGAGCTGTTTTTT
CDR3aa: CASSKNLPRAGGGTGELFF

abundance: .
v_gene: TRBV7-3
d_gene: .
j_gene: TRBJ1-1
CDR3nt: TGTGCCAGCAGCCGGACTTCGAACACTGAAGCTTTCTTT
CDR3aa: CASSRTSNTEAFF

abundance: .
v_gene: TRBV6-1
d_gene: TRBD1
j_gene: TRBJ1-2
CDR3nt: TGTGCCAGCAGCTCCTGGACAGGGGAATGGGAAGGCTACACCTTC
CDR3aa: CASSSWTGEWEGYTF

abundance: .
v_gene: TRBV5-6
d_gene: .
j_gene: TRBJ2-5
CDR3nt: TGTGCCAGCAGCTTCGGGCGGCCAGGAGAGACCCAGTACTTC
CDR3aa: CASSFGRPGETQYF

abundance: .
v_gene: TRBV28
d_gene: .
j_gene: TRBJ2-7
CDR3nt: TGTGCCAGTTGCGCAACGGGGGCGCAGGACGAGCAGTACTTC
CDR3aa: CASCATGAQDEQYF

abundance: few
v_gene: TRBV20-1
d_gene: TRBD2
j_gene: TRBJ2-5
CDR3nt: TGCAGTGCTAGAGGGACTAGCGGGAGGGCCTGGGAGACCCAGTACTTC
CDR3aa: CSARGTSGRAWETQYF

abundance: few
v_gene: TRBV12-3/TRBV12-4
d_gene: TRBD1
j_gene: TRBJ2-5
CDR3nt: TGTGCCAGCAGCCGATCACAGGGGGCGTTTGAGACCCAGTACTTC
CDR3aa: CASSRSQGAFETQYF

abundance: few
v_gene: TRBV12-3/TRBV12-4
d_gene: .
j_gene: TRBJ2-1
CDR3nt: TGTGCCAGCGGCTCCGGCGGTCTAGCCGCCACTCACGGGGAGCAGTTCTTC
CDR3aa: CASGSGGLAATHGEQFF

abundance: few
v_gene: TRBV4-2
d_gene: TRBD2
j_gene: TRBJ2-5
CDR3nt: TGTGCCAGCAGCCTAACACCGGCAGCGGGGTGGGGGCAAGAGACCCAGTACTTC
CDR3aa: CASSLTPAAGWGQETQYF

abundance: .
v_gene: TRBV2
d_gene: .
j_gene: TRBJ1-2
CDR3nt: TGTGCCAGCACCCCAATGCAGGCTATTGACTATGGCTACACCTTC
CDR3aa: CASTPMQAIDYGYTF

abundance: many
v_gene: TRBV4-3
d_gene: TRBD2
j_gene: TRBJ2-1
CDR3nt: TGCGCCAGCAGCCGAGGAGGGACTAGCAATGAGCAGTTCTTC
CDR3aa: CASSRGGTSNEQFF

abundance: .
v_gene: TRBV6-1
d_gene: .
j_gene: TRBJ2-1
CDR3nt: TGTGCCAGCAGTGAAGGGTCGGACGGCCCCGGGCCCTACAATGAGCAGTTCTTC
CDR3aa: CASSEGSDGPGPYNEQFF

abundance: .
v_gene: TRBV18
d_gene: .
j_gene: TRBJ2-5
CDR3nt: TGTGCCAGCTCACCCCGACAGACCCAAGAGACCCAGTACTTC
CDR3aa: CASSPRQTQETQYF

abundance: few
v_gene: TRBV3-1
d_gene: TRBD2
j_gene: TRBJ2-5
CDR3nt: TGTGCCAGCAGCCAAGTACTAGCGGGAGGGCCAGTTTCAGAGACCCAGTACTTC
CDR3aa: CASSQVLAGGPVSETQYF

abundance: few
v_gene: TRBV30
d_gene: TRBD1
j_gene: TRBJ2-6
CDR3nt: TGTGCCTGGGGACAGGGCTCTGGGGCCAACGTCCTGACTTTC
CDR3aa: CAWGQGSGANVLTF

abundance: .
v_gene: TRBV20-1
d_gene: TRBD1
j_gene: TRBJ1-4
CDR3nt: TGCAGTGCTAGAGACCTCGGGACAGCTGAAAAACTGTTTTTT
CDR3aa: CSARDLGTAEKLFF

abundance: few
v_gene: TRBV14
d_gene: .
j_gene: TRBJ1-1
CDR3nt: TGTGCCAGCAGCCCCCTCCAGGCGAACACTGAAGCTTTCTTT
CDR3aa: CASSPLQANTEAFF

abundance: .
v_gene: TRBV6-5
d_gene: .
j_gene: TRBJ1-1
CDR3nt: TGTGCCAGCAGTTCCAAAGAGGGGAACACTGAAGCTTTCTTT
CDR3aa: CASSSKEGNTEAFF

abundance: few
v_gene: TRBV7-9
d_gene: .
j_gene: TRBJ2-5
CDR3nt: TGTGCCAGCAGGAATAGAGAAGAGACCCAGTACTTC
CDR3aa: CASRNREETQYF

abundance: few
v_gene: TRBV29-1
d_gene: .
j_gene: TRBJ2-3
CDR3nt: TGCAGCGTTGGCCACAGGAACACAGATACGCAGTATTTT
CDR3aa: CSVGHRNTDTQYF